The sequence of this T cell receptor (beta chain) was determined in a study of circulating and synovial CD4+ cells in juvenile arthritis. Study-wide results and caveats: Measured synovium overlap likely understates the true shared repertoire. These repertoires were less diverse than bulk blood CD4 repertoires.

The CDR3 totals 16 residues. V shed 4 bases and J 4 bases; nucleotides not matched to a gene: 10. CDR1 and CDR2 from the germline V gene are ENHRY and SYGVKD. Data came from immunoSEQ multiplex PCR; TCRdb stores just in-frame clones and leaves some out. The sample lists fewer than 35,000 clones, roughly 95% occurring once. This clone has only a few counts. Its antigen is unidentified. The chain links TRBV10-3 to TRBJ1-3; 7 bases are shared with TRBD1. This TCR came from a human donor with juvenile idiopathic arthritis. The sample comprised CD4+ T cells from blood. This CDR3 is CAISVTGSSSGNTIYF. CDR3 DNA sequence: TGTGCCATCAGTGTGACAGGGTCCTCATCGGGAAACACCATATATTTT.